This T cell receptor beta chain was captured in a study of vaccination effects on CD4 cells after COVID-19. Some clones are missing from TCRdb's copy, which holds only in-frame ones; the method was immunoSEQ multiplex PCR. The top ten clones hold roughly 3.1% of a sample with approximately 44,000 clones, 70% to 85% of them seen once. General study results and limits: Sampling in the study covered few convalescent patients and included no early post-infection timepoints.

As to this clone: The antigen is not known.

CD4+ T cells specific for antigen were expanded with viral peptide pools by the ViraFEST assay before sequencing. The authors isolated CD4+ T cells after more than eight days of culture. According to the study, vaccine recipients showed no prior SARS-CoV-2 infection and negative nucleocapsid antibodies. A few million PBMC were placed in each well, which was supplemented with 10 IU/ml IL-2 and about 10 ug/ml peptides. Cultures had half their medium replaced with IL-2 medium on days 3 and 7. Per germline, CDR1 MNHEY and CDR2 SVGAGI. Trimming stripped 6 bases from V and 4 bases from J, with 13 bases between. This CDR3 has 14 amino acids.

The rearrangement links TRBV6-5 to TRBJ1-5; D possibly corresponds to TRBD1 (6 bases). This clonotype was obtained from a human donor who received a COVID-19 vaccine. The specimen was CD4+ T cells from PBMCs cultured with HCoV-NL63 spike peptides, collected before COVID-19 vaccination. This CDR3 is CASSQDRANQPQHF. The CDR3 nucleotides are TGTGCCAGCAGCCAGGACAGAGCGAATCAGCCCCAGCATTTT.